These 9 T cell receptor beta chains came from one sample sequenced in a study of T cells in Graves' hyperthyroidism and ophthalmopathy. The source material, RNA transcripts, was used to amplify TCR beta CDR3 regions. Primed by the HTBI set, a first-round RT-PCR was run on the TCR CDR3. Via MiXCR, TCRdb re-called the multiplex PCR reads, giving one row per CDR3 protein. The sample yields over 300,000 distinct CDR3 sequences, about 15% seen once. Sequencing used blood. The receptors stem from a woman aged 60-75 years with Graves' hyperthyroidism.

This clonotype was observed at least ten times. V and J are TRBV6-1 and TRBJ1-5; the match to TRBD1 covers 9 bases. CDR3 size: 17 residues. The germline CDR1 and CDR2 sequences are MNHNS and SASEGT. The V gene end was trimmed by 4 bases and the J gene end by 2 bases; junction bases not matched to a gene: 9. CDR3 nucleotides: TGTGCCAGCAGTGCTCGGACAGGGGCCGGGGGCAATCAGCCCCAGCATTTT. Translating it yields CASSARTGAGGNQPQHF.

This clonotype was seen just once. The rearrangement uses TRBV2 and TRBJ2-2; 14 bases are a match to TRBD2. The trim removed 1 base at V and 4 bases at J, leaving 2 bases unmatched. The CDR3 consists of 17 residues. Germline loops: CDR1 SNHLY, CDR2 FYNNEI. The CDR3 nucleotides read TGTGCCAGCAGTGAAGAGGGACTAGCGGGAGTCACCGGGGAGCTGTTTTTT. Amino acid sequence: CASSEEGLAGVTGELFF.

This clonotype showed up many times. The chain links TRBV27 to TRBJ2-1; no firm D call. Germline assignment: CDR1 MNHEY and CDR2 SMNVEV (reference sequence). The CDR3 loop spans 15 amino acids. Trimming took off 5 bases at V and 4 bases at J, with 15 bases between the two ends. The chain's CDR3 is CASSLTFVGYNEQFF. DNA for the CDR3: TGTGCCAGCAGTCTAACATTCGTTGGTTACAATGAGCAGTTCTTC.

The V call is TRBV5-1, the J call TRBJ2-1; 9 bases align to TRBD2. Trimming removed 0 bases from V and 9 bases from J; junction bases left unmatched: 1. Germline-derived CDR1 and CDR2 are SGHRS and YFSETQ. There are 13 residues in the CDR3. For the CDR3, the DNA is TGCGCCAGCAGCTTGGGGCGGGAGGGTGAGCAGTTCTTC. As protein: CASSLGREGEQFF.

This clonotype was detected ten times or more. Here the CDR3 DNA reads TGTGCCAGTAGTATCCGAGGGGGCGCGGAGGGCTACACCTTC. Amino acid sequence: CASSIRGGAEGYTF. This rearrangement joins TRBV19 to TRBJ1-2; 7 bases match TRBD1. With V trimmed by 3 bases and J by 8 bases, 9 bases remained unmatched. Germline CDR1 and CDR2: LNHDA and SQIVND (reference sequence). This CDR3 has 14 residues.

This clonotype was counted many times. This chain uses TRBV28 with TRBJ2-7; 7 bases agree with TRBD2. The J segment lost 3 bases and the V segment lost 5 bases, leaving 7 bases of the junction unmatched. There are 14 residues in the CDR3. From germline, CDR1 is MDHEN and CDR2 SYDVKM. CDR3 nucleotide sequence: TGTGCCAGCAGTCCAACGGGGAGGGACTACGAGCAGTACTTC. Its protein product is CASSPTGRDYEQYF.

Points on this clonotype: A clone one base away is much larger, so this may be a read error. The gene calls are TRBV7-9 and TRBJ2-7; the match to TRBD2 covers 7 bases. The last part of the DNA fits TRBJ2-1 better; the J call may be wrong. The germline CDR1 and CDR2 sequences are SEHNR and FQNEAQ (reference sequence). The CDR3 is made up of 14 amino acids. The CDR3 is CASSTPGTTYEQFF. DNA for the CDR3: TGTGCCAGCAGCACACCCGGGACTACCTACGAGCAGTTCTTC.

On this clonotype itself: No conserved phenylalanine or tryptophan is present at the end of the CDR3, so a read error is the likely explanation. The chain joins TRBV12-3 or TRBV12-4 to TRBJ1-1; TRBD1 aligns across 7 bases. CDR3 length: 20 amino acids. Trimming removed 4 bases from V and 0 bases from J; junction bases left unmatched: 20. The CDR3 DNA is TGTGCCAGCAGTTCCCCCCGCTCCCCCGGGACAGAGGGAGTGAACACTGAAGCTTTCTCT. It yields the protein CASSSPRSPGTEGVNTEAFS.

This clonotype was seen at least ten times. The chain uses TRBV11-2 and TRBJ2-5; D is ambiguous. Germline loops: CDR1 SGHAT, CDR2 FQNNGV. Trimming took 2 bases from V and 5 from J, leaving 9 bases between them. This CDR3 has 13 amino acids. The CDR3 nucleotides read TGTGCCAGCAGCTTATCAGTGATCGAGACCCAGTACTTC. It specifies CASSLSVIETQYF.